The 27 T cell receptor beta chains below were found in one sample sequenced in a study of blood T cell repertoires in COVID-19. Generated by immunoSEQ multiplex PCR, the TCRdb table keeps only in-frame clones and is missing some. Here the sample spans approximately 290,000 clones, 70% to 90% being singletons. Sequenced sample: PBMCs or T cells enriched from blood (not recorded which). These receptor sequences come from a woman between 25 and 40 years old who had recovered from COVID-19.

J is TRBJ1-1 and V is TRBV5-1, with D unresolved. V lost 2 bases and J 6 bases, leaving 11 bases between the germline ends. CDR1 SGHRS and CDR2 YFSETQ come from the germline V gene. This CDR3 contains 13 residues. The DNA of the CDR3 is TGCGCCAGCAGCTTTAGCTCGTCCTCTGAAGCTTTCTTT. Amino acid sequence: CASSFSSSSEAFF.

The chain employs TRBV18 and TRBJ1-4; 9 bases match TRBD1. The germline V gene has CDR1 KGHSH and CDR2 LQKENI. The trim removed 5 bases at V and 0 bases at J, leaving 10 bases unmatched. The CDR3 totals 18 residues. CDR3 in DNA: TGTGCCAGCTCATCGATCGGAAGGACAGGGGCAACTAATGAAAAACTGTTTTTT. Residues: CASSSIGRTGATNEKLFF.

J is TRBJ1-1 and V is TRBV5-1; 8 positions match TRBD1. J gave up 4 bases and V 3 bases, and 5 bases lay outside the gene matches. Germline loops: CDR1 SGHRS, CDR2 YFSETQ. The length of the CDR3 is 14 residues. CDR3 sequence: CASSSSTGGTEAFF. CDR3 nucleotide sequence: TGCGCCAGCAGCTCATCCACAGGGGGCACTGAAGCTTTCTTT.

The chain carries TRBV7-9 and TRBJ2-7; TRBD2 aligns across 9 bases. The CDR3 contains 15 residues. V was pared by 5 bases and J by 1 base, with 6 bases of the junction left unmatched. Germline CDR1 and CDR2: SEHNR and FQNEAQ (reference sequence). Here the CDR3 DNA reads TGTGCCAGCAGCACGGCGGGAGGGGGTTCCTACGAGCAGTACTTC. Translation gives CASSTAGGGSYEQYF. Complete variable domain (other parts from reference TRBV7-9 and TRBJ2-7): DTGVSQNPRHKITKRGQNVTFRCDPISEHNRLYWYRQTLGQGPEFLTYFQNEAQLEKSRLLSDRFSAERPKGSFSTLEIQRTEQGDSAMYLCASSTAGGGSYEQYFGPGTRLTVT.

Note on this clone: Different DNA sequences within this sample yield the same CDR3. The rearrangement joins TRBV2 to TRBJ1-5; possibly TRBD1 for D (6 bases). The ends were cut back, 8 bases at V and 4 bases at J, with 12 bases in the middle. This CDR3 contains 13 residues. CDR1 is SNHLY and CDR2 is FYNNEI in the germline V gene. As DNA, the CDR3 is TGTGCCAGCCGACGACAGGATAATCAGCCCCAGCATTTT. Translated: CASRRQDNQPQHF.

In this sample, this clone turned up once. V is TRBV6-4 and J is TRBJ1-1; 8 bases match TRBD1. The V gene's germline CDR1 is MRHNA and CDR2 SNTAGT. The CDR3 length is 14 residues. V lost 6 bases and J lost 2; bases outside the gene matches: 5. DNA for the CDR3: TGTGCCAGCAGCACCGGGACAGGCAACACTGAAGCTTTCTTT. Protein sequence: CASSTGTGNTEAFF.

The chain links TRBV14 to TRBJ1-4; 7 bases line up with TRBD1. The CDR3 spans 15 residues. Germline-derived CDR1 and CDR2 are SGHDN and FVKESK. The ends lost 1 base at V and 7 bases at J; junction bases unmatched: 6. In nucleotides, the CDR3 is TGTGCCAGCAGCCAAGCGACAGGGTGGCGTGAAAAACTGTTTTTT. Translated, it gives CASSQATGWREKLFF.

This chain joins TRBV3-1 (or the pseudogene TRBV3-2) and TRBJ2-7; 11 nucleotides align to TRBD1. Germline V gives CDR1 LGHDT, CDR2 YNNKEL (reference sequence). The ends lost 0 bases at V and 2 bases at J; junction bases unmatched: 9. This CDR3 contains 18 residues. The CDR3 coding sequence is TGTGCCAGCAGCCAAGATGTATTTGAGGACAGGGGGCCCTACGAGCAGTACTTC. Translating it yields CASSQDVFEDRGPYEQYF.

The V call is TRBV11-3, the J call TRBJ1-6; tentatively, D is TRBD1 (5 bases). This CDR3 is 15 amino acids long. CDR1 SGHNT and CDR2 YENEEA come from the germline V gene. The V end lost 0 bases, the J end lost 7 bases, and 10 bases lay between the germline ends. The CDR3 DNA follows: TGTGCCAGCAGCTTAGATGGGGCAAGGAATTCACCCCTCCACTTT. Translation: CASSLDGARNSPLHF.

The J gene is TRBJ1-1, the V gene TRBV6-5; TRBD1 is a possible D gene (5 bases). Germline V lookup: CDR1 MNHEY, CDR2 SVGAGI. Trimming pared 6 bases from V and 8 bases from J, leaving 13 bases between. This CDR3 is 12 amino acids long. The CDR3 reads CASSQTGAEAFF. DNA of the CDR3: TGTGCCAGCAGCCAAACAGGAGCCGAAGCTTTCTTT.

The chain links TRBV30 to TRBJ1-5, with a tentative D call TRBD1 (5 bases). V gave up 0 bases and J gave up 0 bases, with 9 bases separating them. The CDR3 is 15 residues long. Germline CDR1 GTSNPN, CDR2 SVGIG (reference sequence). The CDR3 DNA is TGTGCCTGGAGTGTGGGGGGACTTAGCAATCAGCCCCAGCATTTT. It is translated as CAWSVGGLSNQPQHF.

The chain couples TRBV7-8 to TRBJ1-3, with 7 positions matching TRBD1. The CDR3 has 17 amino acids. Germline V gives CDR1 SGHVS, CDR2 FQNEAQ. The V and J ends lost 0 bases and 0 bases, in that order; junction bases with no gene match: 5. The CDR3 DNA is TGTGCCAGCAGCTTAGCGGGGGGACAGAGCTCTGGAAACACCATATATTTT. Translation gives CASSLAGGQSSGNTIYF.

The rearrangement links TRBV27 to TRBJ2-3, with 7 bases matching TRBD2. The germline gives CDR1 MNHEY, CDR2 SMNVEV (reference sequence). The CDR3 totals 18 residues. The V segment lost 1 base and the J segment 2 bases; nucleotides outside the gene matches: 12. DNA for the CDR3: TGTGCCAGCAGTTTATTGGTTTTGCTGGGGAGGGCCACAGATACGCAGTATTTT. Translated, it gives CASSLLVLLGRATDTQYF.

The V call is TRBV10-3, the J call TRBJ1-1; TRBD1 matches 8 bases. The length of the CDR3 is 15 residues. CDR1 ENHRY and CDR2 SYGVKD come from the germline V gene. The junction had 14 bases not matched to a gene; V was cut back by 3 bases and J by 11 bases. The CDR3 DNA is TGTGCCATCAGTGATTCCAGGACAGGGATGACCAGGGCTTTCTTT. This codes for CAISDSRTGMTRAFF.

This chain connects TRBV6-5 to TRBJ2-1, with a possible D match to TRBD2 (6 bases). The CDR3 is 11 residues long. With 5 bases removed from V and 8 bases from J, the gap between germline ends came to 7 bases. Germline CDR1 and CDR2: MNHEY and SVGAGI. As DNA, the CDR3 is TGTGCCAGCAGTCGGAGGGATGAGCAGTTCTTC. It translates to CASSRRDEQFF.

This rearrangement joins TRBV5-6 to TRBJ2-2; 10 nucleotides align to TRBD1. The germline gives CDR1 SGHDT, CDR2 YYEEEE. J gave up 1 base and V 5 bases, and 2 bases lay outside the gene matches. This CDR3 contains 15 residues. The CDR3 region is CASSRDRGNTGELFF. The CDR3 DNA reads as TGTGCCAGCAGTCGGGACAGGGGGAACACCGGGGAGCTGTTTTTT.

CDR3 DNA: TGTGCCAGCAGTTACCAGACCGGAGGAGATGAAAAACTGTTTTTT. The encoded protein is CASSYQTGGDEKLFF. This rearrangement joins TRBV6-5 to TRBJ1-4, with no clear D. Per the germline V gene, CDR1 is MNHEY and CDR2 is SVGAGI. This CDR3 comprises 15 residues. V dropped 2 bases and J dropped 6 bases, with 13 bases sitting between them.

The rearrangement uses TRBV27 and TRBJ2-7, with D possibly being TRBD2 (5 bases). Germline V gives CDR1 MNHEY, CDR2 SMNVEV (reference sequence). Trimming pared 4 bases from V and 0 bases from J, leaving 10 bases between. The CDR3 runs 14 residues. CDR3 nucleotides: TGTGCCAGCAGTTCCACCGGGATCTCCTACGAGCAGTACTTC. This encodes CASSSTGISYEQYF.

The chain uses TRBV6-5 and TRBJ2-4; no clear D gene. V dropped 2 bases and J dropped 12 bases, with 8 bases sitting between them. The CDR3 runs 11 residues. Germline V gene sequence: CDR1 MNHEY, CDR2 SVGAGI. CDR3 sequence: CASSYSGAQYF. The CDR3 DNA reads TGTGCCAGCAGTTACAGTGGAGCTCAGTACTTC.

The chain uses TRBV6-2 or TRBV6-3 and TRBJ2-1; 8 bases align to TRBD2. Trimming took 4 bases from V and 6 from J; bases not matched to a gene: 8. CDR1 is MNHEY and CDR2 is SVGEGT in the germline V gene. The CDR3 sequence is 15 residues long. The chain's CDR3 is CASSSRGGLRNEQFF. As DNA, the CDR3 is TGTGCCAGCAGTTCTCGGGGGGGCCTTCGCAATGAGCAGTTCTTC.

In this sample, this clone turned up once. The chain joins TRBV3-1 (or the pseudogene TRBV3-2) to TRBJ1-1; D might be TRBD1 (5 bases). Germline V gene data show CDR1 as LGHDT and CDR2 as YNNKEL (reference sequence). V lost 1 base and J lost 7, with 19 bases in between. The CDR3 extends over 16 amino acids. DNA for the CDR3: TGTGCCAGCAGCCAAGCGAACCAGGGTGTAGTAGGTGAAGCTTTCTTT. This translates into CASSQANQGVVGEAFF.

The rearrangement uses TRBV5-4 and TRBJ2-1, with 10 positions matching TRBD2. V dropped 10 bases and J dropped 6; count of bases not matched to a gene: 10. Germline CDR1 is SGHNT and CDR2 is YYREEE (reference sequence). The CDR3 has 14 amino acids. CDR3 DNA sequence: TGTGCCTGCTCGGAAGCGGGGGGGGTCAATGAGCAGTTCTTC. Encoded protein: CACSEAGGVNEQFF.

The chain uses TRBV4-2 and TRBJ1-6; 7 positions agree with TRBD1. Germline CDR1 LGHNA, CDR2 YNFKEQ. The CDR3 has 17 amino acids. With 4 bases clipped from V and 0 bases from J, the junction kept 6 bases outside the gene matches. CDR3 amino acids: CASSLTGANSYNSPLHF. DNA for the CDR3: TGTGCCAGCAGCCTAACAGGGGCGAACTCCTATAATTCACCCCTCCACTTT.

The V and J genes are TRBV19 and TRBJ2-1; D gene ambiguous. The CDR3 extends over 18 amino acids. V was clipped by 4 bases and J by 0 bases, with 19 bases between them. CDR1 is LNHDA and CDR2 is SQIVND in the germline V gene (reference sequence). DNA of the CDR3: TGTGCCAGTAGTAGAGAGCGCCCAGGAATGATCTCCTACAATGAGCAGTTCTTC. This gives the protein CASSRERPGMISYNEQFF. Filled out from reference TRBV19 and TRBJ2-1, the complete variable domain reads DGGITQSPKYLFRKEGQNVTLSCEQNLNHDAMYWYRQDPGQGLRLIYYSQIVNDFQKGDIAEGYSVSREKKESFPLTVTSAQKNPTAFYLCASSRERPGMISYNEQFFGPGTRLTVL.

CDR3 sequence reads: CASSFFGTGGYNEQFF. The DNA of the CDR3 is TGTGCCAGCAGCTTTTTTGGGACAGGGGGCTACAATGAGCAGTTCTTC. This rearrangement joins TRBV5-8 to TRBJ2-1; TRBD1 matches at 11 bases. V was pared by 2 bases and J by 3 bases, with 4 bases of the junction left unmatched. The CDR3 is made up of 16 amino acids. Germline values: CDR1 SGHTS, CDR2 YDEGEE.

The chain links TRBV29-1 to TRBJ1-1; TRBD1 matches at 8 bases. The CDR3 is 11 amino acids. Germline V gene lookup returns CDR1 SQVTM and CDR2 ANQGSEA. DNA for the CDR3: TGCATCGGGACAGGTCCCACTGAAGCTTTCTTT. Encoded protein: CIGTGPTEAFF.

The chain combines TRBV7-9 with TRBJ1-1, with unresolved D. CDR1 and CDR2 from the germline V gene are SEHNR and FQNEAQ (reference sequence). V lost 5 bases and J lost 5, with 6 bases in between. CDR3 length equals 11 residues. The CDR3: CASSEETEAFF. CDR3 sequence (DNA): TGTGCCAGCAGCGAGGAAACTGAAGCTTTCTTT.